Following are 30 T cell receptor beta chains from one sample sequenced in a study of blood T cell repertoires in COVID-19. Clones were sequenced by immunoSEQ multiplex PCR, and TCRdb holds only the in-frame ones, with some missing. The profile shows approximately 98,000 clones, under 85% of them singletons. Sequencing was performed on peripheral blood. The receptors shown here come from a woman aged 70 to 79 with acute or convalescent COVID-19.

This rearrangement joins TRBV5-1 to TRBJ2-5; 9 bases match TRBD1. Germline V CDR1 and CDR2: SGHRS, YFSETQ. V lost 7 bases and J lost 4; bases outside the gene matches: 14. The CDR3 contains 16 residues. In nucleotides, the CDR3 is TGCGCCAGCCTCCCGGGACAGGGTAACCGGGGAGAGACCCAGTACTTC. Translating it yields CASLPGQGNRGETQYF.

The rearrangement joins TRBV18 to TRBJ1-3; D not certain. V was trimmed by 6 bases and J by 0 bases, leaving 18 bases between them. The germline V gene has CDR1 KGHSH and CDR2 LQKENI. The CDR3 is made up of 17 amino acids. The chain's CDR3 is CASSPSSFGSSGNTIYF. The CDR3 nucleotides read TGTGCCAGCTCGCCTTCATCGTTCGGTAGCTCTGGAAACACCATATATTTT.

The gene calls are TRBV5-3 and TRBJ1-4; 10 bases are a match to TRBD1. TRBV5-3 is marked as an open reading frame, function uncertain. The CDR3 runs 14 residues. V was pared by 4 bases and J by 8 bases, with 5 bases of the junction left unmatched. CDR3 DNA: TGTGCCAGAAGCAAGGGACAGGGGTGCGAAAAACTGTTTTTT. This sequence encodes CARSKGQGCEKLFF.

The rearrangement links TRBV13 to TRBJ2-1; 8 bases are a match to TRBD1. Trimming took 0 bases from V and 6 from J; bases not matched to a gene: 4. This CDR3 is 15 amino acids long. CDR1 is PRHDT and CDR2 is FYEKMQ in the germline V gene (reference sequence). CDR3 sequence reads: CASSLGRGQVNEQFF. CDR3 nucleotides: TGTGCCAGCAGCTTAGGTAGGGGACAGGTCAATGAGCAGTTCTTC.

The CDR3 loop is CASSLPRAGVYNEQFF. The CDR3 DNA follows: TGTGCCAGCAGTCTCCCAAGGGCGGGGGTTTATAATGAGCAGTTCTTC. The chain has TRBV7-6 and TRBJ2-1; 7 bases align to TRBD2. V lost 6 bases to trimming and J lost 7 bases; unmatched junction nucleotides: 15. This CDR3 has 16 residues. Germline assignment: CDR1 SGHVS and CDR2 FNYEAQ. Based on the CDR3 plus reference TRBV7-6 and TRBJ2-1, the full variable domain is GAGVSQSPRYKVTKRGQDVALRCDPISGHVSLYWYRQALGQGPEFLTYFNYEAQQDKSGLPNDRFSAERPEGSISTLTIQRTEQRDSAMYRCASSLPRAGVYNEQFFGPGTRLTVL.

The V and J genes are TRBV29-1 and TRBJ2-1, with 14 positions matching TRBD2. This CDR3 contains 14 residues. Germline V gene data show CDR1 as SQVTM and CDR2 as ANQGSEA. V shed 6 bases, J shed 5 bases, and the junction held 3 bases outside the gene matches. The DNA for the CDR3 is TGCAGCGTCGGGACTAGCGGGAGCGACAATGAGCAGTTCTTC. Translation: CSVGTSGSDNEQFF.

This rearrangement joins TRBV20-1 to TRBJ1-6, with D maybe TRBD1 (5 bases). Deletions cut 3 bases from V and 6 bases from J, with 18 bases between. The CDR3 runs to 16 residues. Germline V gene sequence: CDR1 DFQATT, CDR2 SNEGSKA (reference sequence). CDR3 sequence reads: CSASPTAYDFNSPLHF. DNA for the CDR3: TGCAGTGCTAGTCCGACAGCCTATGACTTTAATTCACCCCTCCACTTT.

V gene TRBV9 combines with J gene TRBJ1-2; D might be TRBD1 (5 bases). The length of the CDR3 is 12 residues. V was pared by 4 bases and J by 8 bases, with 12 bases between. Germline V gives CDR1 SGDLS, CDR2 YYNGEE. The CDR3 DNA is TGTGCCAGCAGCCGATTGACAGAGGGCTACACCTTC. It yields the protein CASSRLTEGYTF.

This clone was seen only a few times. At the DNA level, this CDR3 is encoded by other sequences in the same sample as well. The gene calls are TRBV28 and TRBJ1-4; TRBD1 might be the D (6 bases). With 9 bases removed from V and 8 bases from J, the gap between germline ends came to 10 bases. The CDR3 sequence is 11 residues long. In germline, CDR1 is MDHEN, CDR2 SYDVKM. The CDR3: CARQGGEKLFF. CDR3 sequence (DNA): TGTGCCAGACAGGGTGGGGAAAAACTGTTTTTT.

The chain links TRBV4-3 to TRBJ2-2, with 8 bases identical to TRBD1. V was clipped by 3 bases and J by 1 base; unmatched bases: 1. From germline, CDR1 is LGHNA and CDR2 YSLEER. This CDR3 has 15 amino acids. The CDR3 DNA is TGCGCCAGCAGCCATGGGACAGGGAACACCGGGGAGCTGTTTTTT. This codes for CASSHGTGNTGELFF.

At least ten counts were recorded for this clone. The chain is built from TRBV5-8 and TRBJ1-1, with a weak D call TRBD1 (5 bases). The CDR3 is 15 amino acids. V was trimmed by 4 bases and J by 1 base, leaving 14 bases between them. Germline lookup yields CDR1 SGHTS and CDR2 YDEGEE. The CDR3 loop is CASSRGWGPNTEAFF. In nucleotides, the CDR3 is TGTGCCAGCAGCCGGGGGTGGGGACCGAACACTGAAGCTTTCTTT.

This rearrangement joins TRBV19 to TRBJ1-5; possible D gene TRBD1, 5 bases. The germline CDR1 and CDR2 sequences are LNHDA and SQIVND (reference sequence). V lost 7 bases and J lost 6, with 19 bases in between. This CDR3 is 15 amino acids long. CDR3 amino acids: CASITDGGGGQPQHF. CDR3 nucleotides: TGTGCCAGTATCACGGACGGGGGTGGAGGTCAGCCCCAGCATTTT. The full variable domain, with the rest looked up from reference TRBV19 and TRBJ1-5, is DGGITQSPKYLFRKEGQNVTLSCEQNLNHDAMYWYRQDPGQGLRLIYYSQIVNDFQKGDIAEGYSVSREKKESFPLTVTSAQKNPTAFYLCASITDGGGGQPQHFGDGTRLSIL.

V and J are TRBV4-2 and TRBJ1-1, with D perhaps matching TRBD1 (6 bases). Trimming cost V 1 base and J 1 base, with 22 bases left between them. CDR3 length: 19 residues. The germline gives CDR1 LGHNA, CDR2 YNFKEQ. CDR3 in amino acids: CASSQVPYSQTTGNTEAFF. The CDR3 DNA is TGTGCCAGCAGCCAAGTACCCTATAGCCAGACGACAGGGAACACTGAAGCTTTCTTT.

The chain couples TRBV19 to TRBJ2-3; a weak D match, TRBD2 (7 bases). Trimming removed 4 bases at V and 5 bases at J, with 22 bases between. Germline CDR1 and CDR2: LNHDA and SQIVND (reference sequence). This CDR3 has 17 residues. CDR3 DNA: TGTGCCAGTAGTACCTATGGCCTCGGGGGGCAAGGAGATACGCAGTATTTT. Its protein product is CASSTYGLGGQGDTQYF.

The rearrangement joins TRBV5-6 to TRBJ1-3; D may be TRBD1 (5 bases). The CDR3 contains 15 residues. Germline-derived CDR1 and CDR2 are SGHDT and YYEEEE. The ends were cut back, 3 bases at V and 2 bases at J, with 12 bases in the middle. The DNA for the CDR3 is TGTGCCAGCAGCTCTGGGGGGGAAGCTGGAAACACCATATATTTT. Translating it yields CASSSGGEAGNTIYF.

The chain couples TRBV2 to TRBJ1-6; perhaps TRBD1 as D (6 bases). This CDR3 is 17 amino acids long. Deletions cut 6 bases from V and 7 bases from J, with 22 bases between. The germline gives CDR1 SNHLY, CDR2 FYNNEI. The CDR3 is CASSGPLGGGANSPLHF. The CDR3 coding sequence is TGTGCCAGCAGCGGACCTCTGGGGGGGGGCGCCAATTCACCCCTCCACTTT.

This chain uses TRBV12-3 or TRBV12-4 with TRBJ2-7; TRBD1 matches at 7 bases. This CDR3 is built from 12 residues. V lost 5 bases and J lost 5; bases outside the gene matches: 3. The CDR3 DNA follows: TGTGCCAGCAGTCCGACAGGGAACGAGCAGTACGTC. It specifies CASSPTGNEQYV.

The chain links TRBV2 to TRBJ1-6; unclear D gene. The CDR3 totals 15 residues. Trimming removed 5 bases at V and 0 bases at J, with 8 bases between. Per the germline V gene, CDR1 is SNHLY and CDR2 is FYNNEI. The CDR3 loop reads CASSTQSSYNSPLHF. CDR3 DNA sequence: TGTGCCAGCAGTACACAGAGCTCCTATAATTCACCCCTCCACTTT.

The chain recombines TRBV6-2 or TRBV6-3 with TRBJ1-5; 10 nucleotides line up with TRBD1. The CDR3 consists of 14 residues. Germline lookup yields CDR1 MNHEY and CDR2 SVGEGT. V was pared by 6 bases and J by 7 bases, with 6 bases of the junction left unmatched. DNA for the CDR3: TGTGCCAGCAGCCGGACAGGGGGGGAACAGCCCCAGCATTTT. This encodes CASSRTGGEQPQHF.

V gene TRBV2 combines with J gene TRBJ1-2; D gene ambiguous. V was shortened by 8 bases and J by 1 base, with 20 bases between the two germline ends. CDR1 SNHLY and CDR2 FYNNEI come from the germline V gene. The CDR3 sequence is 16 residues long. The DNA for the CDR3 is TGTGCCAGCTCTGTGGGTGGCCGCGGGATTAACTATGGCTACACCTTC. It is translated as CASSVGGRGINYGYTF.

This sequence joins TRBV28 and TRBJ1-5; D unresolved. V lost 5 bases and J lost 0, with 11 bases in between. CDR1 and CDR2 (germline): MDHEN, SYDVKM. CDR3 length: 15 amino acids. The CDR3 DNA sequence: TGTGCCAGCAGTATTATGTCGGTTAGCAATCAGCCCCAGCATTTT. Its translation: CASSIMSVSNQPQHF.

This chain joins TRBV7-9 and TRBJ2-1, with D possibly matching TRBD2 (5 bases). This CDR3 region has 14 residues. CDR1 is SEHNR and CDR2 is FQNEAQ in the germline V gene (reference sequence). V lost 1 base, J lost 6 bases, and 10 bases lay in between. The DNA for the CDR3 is TGTGCCAGCAGCTTAGGCGGGCCTAGCAATGAGCAGTTCTTC. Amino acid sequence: CASSLGGPSNEQFF.

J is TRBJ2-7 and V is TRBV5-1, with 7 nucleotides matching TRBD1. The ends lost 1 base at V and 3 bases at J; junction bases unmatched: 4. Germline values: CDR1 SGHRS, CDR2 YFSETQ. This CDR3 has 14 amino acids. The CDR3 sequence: CASSLPGTDYEQYF. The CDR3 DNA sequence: TGCGCCAGCAGCTTGCCGGGGACAGACTACGAGCAGTACTTC.

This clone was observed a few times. The CDR3, as DNA: TGTGCCATCAGCCAGGGTACAGATACGCAGTATTTT. Its translation: CAISQGTDTQYF. The J gene is TRBJ2-3, the V gene TRBV10-3, with D possibly matching TRBD1 (5 bases). Germline V gives CDR1 ENHRY, CDR2 SYGVKD. With 6 bases removed from V and 3 bases from J, the gap between germline ends came to 7 bases. The CDR3 is 12 amino acids.

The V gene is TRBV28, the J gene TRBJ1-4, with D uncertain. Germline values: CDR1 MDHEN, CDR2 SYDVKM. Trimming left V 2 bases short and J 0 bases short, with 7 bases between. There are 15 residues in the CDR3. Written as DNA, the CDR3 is TGTGCCAGCAGTTTAACGGTTGCAACTAATGAAAAACTGTTTTTT. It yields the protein CASSLTVATNEKLFF.

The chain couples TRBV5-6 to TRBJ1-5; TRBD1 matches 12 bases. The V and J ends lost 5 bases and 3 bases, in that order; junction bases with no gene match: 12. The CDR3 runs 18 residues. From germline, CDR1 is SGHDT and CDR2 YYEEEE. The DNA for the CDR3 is TGTGCCAGCAGTTATACGACGGGACAGGGGGCTTCCAATCAGCCCCAGCATTTT. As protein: CASSYTTGQGASNQPQHF.

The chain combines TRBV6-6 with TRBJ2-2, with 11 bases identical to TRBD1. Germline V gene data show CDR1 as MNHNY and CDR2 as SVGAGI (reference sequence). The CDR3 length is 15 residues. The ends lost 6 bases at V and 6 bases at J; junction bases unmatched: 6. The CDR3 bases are TGTGCCAGCAGAACCTGGACAGGGGGCTCCGGGGAGCTGTTTTTT. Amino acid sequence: CASRTWTGGSGELFF.

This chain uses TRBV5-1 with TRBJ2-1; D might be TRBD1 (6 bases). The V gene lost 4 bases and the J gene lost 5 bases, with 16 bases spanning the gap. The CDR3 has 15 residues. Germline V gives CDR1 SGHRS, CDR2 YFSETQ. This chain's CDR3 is CASSTQGKVHNEQFF. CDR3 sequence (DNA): TGCGCCAGCAGCACACAGGGTAAGGTCCACAATGAGCAGTTCTTC.

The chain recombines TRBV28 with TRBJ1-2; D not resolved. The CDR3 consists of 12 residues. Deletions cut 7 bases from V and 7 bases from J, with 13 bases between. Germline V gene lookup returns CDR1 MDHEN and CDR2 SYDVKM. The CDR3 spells CASTGVTSGYTF. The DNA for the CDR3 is TGTGCCAGCACGGGAGTTACTAGTGGCTACACCTTC.

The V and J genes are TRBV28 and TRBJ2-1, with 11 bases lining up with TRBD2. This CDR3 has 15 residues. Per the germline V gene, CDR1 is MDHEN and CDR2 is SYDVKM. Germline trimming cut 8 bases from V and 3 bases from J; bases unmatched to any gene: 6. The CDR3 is CASGLSGGVYNEQFF. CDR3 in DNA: TGTGCCAGCGGACTTAGCGGGGGGGTCTACAATGAGCAGTTCTTC.